A single sample gave rise to the 25 T cell receptor beta chains below, sequenced in a study of cytomegalovirus exposure and HLA in healthy donors (dated by TCRdb to 2017 to 2019). Library generation was performed with the immunoSEQ multiplex PCR assay. A mixture of 60 forward primers for TCR Vbeta segments and 13 reverse primers for TCR Jbeta segments was used in the multiplex PCR. Imported from immuneACCESS, the table was reduced by TCRdb to in-frame sequences with V and J called. These copies leave out some clones; in studies compared against another copy, an unresolved V gene accounts for under half, and the cause of the remainder is not known. The sample includes more than 95,000 clones, with 60% to 80% observed a single time. Roughly 3% of the sample belongs to the ten largest clones. Sequencing was performed on PBMCs. All receptors derive from a man in his thirties or forties in good health and CMV-seronegative.

The genes are TRBV6-6 and TRBJ2-2, with D possibly being TRBD1 (5 bases). Germline CDR1 reads MNHNY; CDR2 reads SVGAGI (reference sequence). The V end lost 11 bases, the J end lost 3 bases, and 13 bases lay between the germline ends. The CDR3 is 13 residues long. The CDR3 sequence is CAGYQGYTGELFF. The CDR3 bases are TGTGCCGGATACCAGGGTTACACCGGGGAGCTGTTTTTT.

There are a few counts of this clone. V is TRBV5-1 and J is TRBJ2-3; D not resolved. The V gene lost 1 base and the J gene lost 0 bases, with 6 bases spanning the gap. CDR3 length: 14 residues. Looked up from germline, CDR1 is SGHRS and CDR2 is YFSETQ. Here the CDR3 reads CASSLLQSTDTQYF. DNA for the CDR3: TGCGCCAGCAGCTTGCTACAGAGCACAGATACGCAGTATTTT.

As concerns this clone: The junction differs from germline at one of its ends, possibly a read error. The chain employs TRBV7-9 and TRBJ2-1, with D tentatively TRBD2 (6 bases). This CDR3 region has 17 residues. Germline-derived CDR1 and CDR2 are SEHNR and FQNEAQ (reference sequence). CDR3 amino acids: CSSSLILASNSYNEQFF. The CDR3 DNA reads TGTTCCAGCAGCTTAATTCTAGCGTCAAATTCCTACAATGAGCAGTTCTTC.

The rearrangement joins TRBV11-1 to TRBJ2-5; no definite D call. V shed 3 bases and J shed 5 bases, with 10 bases lying between them. The germline V gene has CDR1 SGHAT and CDR2 FQDESV (reference sequence). This CDR3 region has 13 residues. CDR3 protein: CASSFGSGETQYF. CDR3 sequence (DNA): TGTGCCAGCAGCTTCGGGTCGGGTGAGACCCAGTACTTC.

The CDR3 protein is CASSLQTAYEQYF. Here the CDR3 DNA reads TGTGCCAGCAGTTTGCAAACAGCCTACGAGCAGTACTTC. V is TRBV28 and J is TRBJ2-7; no clear D gene. The CDR3 runs 13 residues. The V gene lost 3 bases and the J gene lost 2 bases, with 8 bases spanning the gap. Germline V gives CDR1 MDHEN, CDR2 SYDVKM.

With regard to this clone: An end of the junction differs from the germline gene, which may be a read error. The chain uses TRBV7-9 and TRBJ2-7; D perhaps matches TRBD1 (6 bases). Looked up from germline, CDR1 is SEHNR and CDR2 is FQNEAQ (reference sequence). CDR3 length equals 16 residues. CDR3 residues: CSSSRISLTGTYEQYF. CDR3 DNA sequence: TGTTCCAGCAGCCGAATCTCCTTGACAGGAACCTACGAGCAGTACTTC.

The table lists this clone with a count of one. For the CDR3, the DNA is TGTGCCAGCAGGTCCACAGGGATCACAGATACGCAGTATTTT. Its protein product is CASRSTGITDTQYF. The V gene is TRBV6-6, the J gene TRBJ2-3; D possibly corresponds to TRBD1 (6 bases). Between the trimmed V and J ends, which lost 6 bases and 2 bases, there was a span of 12 bases. There are 14 residues in the CDR3. CDR1 is MNHNY and CDR2 is SVGAGI in the germline V gene (reference sequence).

The J gene is TRBJ1-4, the V gene TRBV30, with TRBD1 matching over 8 bases. CDR1 and CDR2 from the germline V gene are GTSNPN and SVGIG (reference sequence). CDR3 size: 14 residues. J was trimmed by 8 bases and V by 2 bases; bases with no gene match: 7. The CDR3 DNA reads as TGTGCCTGGAGTCAGGGGGCGGTGGAAGAAAAACTGTTTTTT. Its protein is CAWSQGAVEEKLFF.

The rearrangement links TRBV7-8 to TRBJ1-1; 7 bases are a match to TRBD1. This CDR3 is 12 amino acids long. J gave up 10 bases and V 3 bases, and 5 bases lay outside the gene matches. Germline CDR1 SGHVS, CDR2 FQNEAQ. The CDR3 nucleotides are TGTGCCAGCAGCTTCATGACAGGGCTAGCTTTCTTT. Translated, it gives CASSFMTGLAFF. The full variable domain, its missing parts supplied by reference TRBV7-8 and TRBJ1-1, is GAGVSQSPRYKVAKRGQDVALRCDPISGHVSLFWYQQALGQGPEFLTYFQNEAQLDKSGLPSDRFFAERPEGSVSTLKIQRTQQEDSAVYLCASSFMTGLAFFGQGTRLTVV.

V and J are TRBV10-3 and TRBJ1-1; D is unresolved. V was clipped by 7 bases and J by 4 bases, with 10 bases between them. Germline V CDR1 and CDR2: ENHRY, SYGVKD. This CDR3 comprises 12 residues. The CDR3 region is CAINVPGTEAFF. CDR3 DNA: TGTGCCATCAACGTCCCGGGCACTGAAGCTTTCTTT.

This clone showed up just once. The V and J genes are TRBV9 and TRBJ2-7; 8 nucleotides match TRBD2. With V trimmed by 1 base and J by 6 bases, 6 bases remained unmatched. The CDR3 sequence is 14 residues long. Germline-derived CDR1 and CDR2 are SGDLS and YYNGEE. The CDR3 here is CASSVTAGAGEQYF. Here the CDR3 DNA reads TGTGCCAGCAGCGTAACAGCGGGAGCTGGCGAGCAGTACTTC.

This clone appeared a few times. The chain carries TRBV7-2 and TRBJ2-5, with TRBD2 identical over 10 bases. Trimming at V came to 0 bases and at J to 11 bases, leaving 12 bases not matched to a gene. The CDR3 spans 16 residues. Per germline, CDR1 SGHTA and CDR2 FQGNSA. In DNA form, the CDR3 reads TGTGCCAGCAGCTTAGCGGGGCTAGCGGGAGTATCGGAGCAGTACTTC. This gives the protein CASSLAGLAGVSEQYF.

This chain joins TRBV18 and TRBJ1-5; unclear D gene. V lost 8 bases, J lost 5 bases, and 13 bases lay in between. Germline CDR1 reads KGHSH; CDR2 reads LQKENI. The CDR3 has 13 amino acids. Here the CDR3 DNA reads TGTGCCAGCGCCGGAGAAATGGATCAGCCCCAGCATTTT. Its protein product is CASAGEMDQPQHF.

In this sample, this clone turned up once. The V gene is TRBV28, the J gene TRBJ1-1; the match to TRBD1 covers 7 bases. CDR3 length equals 14 residues. The V gene end was trimmed by 6 bases and the J gene end by 1 base; junction bases not matched to a gene: 5. The germline V gene has CDR1 MDHEN and CDR2 SYDVKM. This CDR3 reads CASRRQGRNTEAFF. In DNA, the CDR3 is TGTGCCAGCAGAAGACAGGGAAGGAACACTGAAGCTTTCTTT. Full variable domain (remainder filled in from reference TRBV28 and TRBJ1-1): DVKVTQSSRYLVKRTGEKVFLECVQDMDHENMFWYRQDPGLGLRLIYFSYDVKMKEKGDIPEGYSVSREKKERFSLILESASTNQTSMYLCASRRQGRNTEAFFGQGTRLTVV.

The rearrangement links TRBV30 to TRBJ1-5; a weak D match, TRBD1 (6 bases). The V end was cut by 0 bases, the J end by 4 bases, with 13 bases between. The CDR3 extends over 15 amino acids. Germline V lookup: CDR1 GTSNPN, CDR2 SVGIG (reference sequence). The DNA of the CDR3 is TGTGCCTGGAGTGTAAGGACAGTAGGGAATCAGCCCCAGCATTTT. As protein: CAWSVRTVGNQPQHF.

This clone was observed a handful of times. The gene calls are TRBV28 and TRBJ2-7; D is undetermined. There are 12 residues in the CDR3. V was cut by 4 bases and J by 4 bases, with 8 bases left in between. Germline CDR1 and CDR2: MDHEN and SYDVKM. The CDR3 reads CASSSTPYEQYF. The CDR3 DNA sequence: TGTGCCAGCAGTTCGACACCTTACGAGCAGTACTTC.

The chain uses TRBV7-2 and TRBJ2-2, with no clear D. The CDR3 is 15 amino acids. The V gene lost 5 bases and the J gene lost 0 bases, with 10 bases spanning the gap. CDR1 is SGHTA, CDR2 FQGNSA, per germline. The CDR3 DNA follows: TGTGCCAGCAGCGAGGTCATAACGAACACCGGGGAGCTGTTTTTT. Amino acid sequence: CASSEVITNTGELFF.

The V and J genes are TRBV7-2 and TRBJ2-4; 15 bases are shared with TRBD2. Germline lookup yields CDR1 SGHTA and CDR2 FQGNSA. Trimming at V came to 4 bases and at J to 3 bases, leaving 7 bases not matched to a gene. The CDR3 runs 18 residues. The CDR3 spells CASSSGLAGGQLKNIQYF. CDR3 in DNA: TGTGCCAGCAGCTCGGGACTAGCGGGAGGCCAACTCAAAAACATTCAGTACTTC. The full variable domain, with the rest looked up from reference TRBV7-2 and TRBJ2-4, is GAGVSQSPSNKVTEKGKDVELRCDPISGHTALYWYRQSLGQGLEFLIYFQGNSAPDKSGLPSDRFSAERTGGSVSTLTIQRTQQEDSAVYLCASSSGLAGGQLKNIQYFGAGTRLSVL.

In this sample, this clone turned up a few times. The V and J genes are TRBV7-2 and TRBJ1-2; D is possibly TRBD1 (6 bases). Trimming pared 5 bases from V and 5 bases from J, leaving 21 bases between. Per germline, CDR1 SGHTA and CDR2 FQGNSA. This CDR3 is 16 amino acids long. The CDR3 DNA reads TGTGCCAGCAGCCTCTCTCCGACAGGCTTCCTTTATGGCTACACCTTC. Translating it yields CASSLSPTGFLYGYTF.

The chain recombines TRBV28 with TRBJ1-3; TRBD1 might be the D (6 bases). This CDR3 is 18 amino acids long. In germline, CDR1 is MDHEN, CDR2 SYDVKM. Trimming removed 6 bases from V and 0 bases from J, with 21 bases in between. CDR3 residues: CASSSMRGGSVSGNTIYF. The CDR3, as DNA: TGTGCCAGCAGCTCCATGAGGGGGGGTTCTGTCTCTGGAAACACCATATATTTT.

This clone was seen a handful of times. This chain connects TRBV5-1 to TRBJ1-1; TRBD1 agrees at 7 bases. V shed 4 bases, J shed 1 base, and the junction held 7 bases outside the gene matches. The CDR3 runs 15 residues. Germline V gene data show CDR1 as SGHRS and CDR2 as YFSETQ. The CDR3: CASSPQGKGNTEAFF. CDR3 DNA sequence: TGCGCCAGCAGCCCACAGGGGAAGGGGAACACTGAAGCTTTCTTT.

The genes are TRBV6-5 and TRBJ1-2, with D possibly being TRBD1 (6 bases). This CDR3 contains 13 residues. CDR1 MNHEY and CDR2 SVGAGI come from the germline V gene. The V and J ends lost 5 bases and 4 bases respectively, with 11 bases between them. CDR3 in DNA: TGTGCCAGCAGTAGAGACAGGCTCTATGGCTACACCTTC. This gives the protein CASSRDRLYGYTF.

The rearrangement links TRBV4-2 to TRBJ1-1, with D perhaps TRBD1 (6 bases). With 6 bases removed from V and 1 base from J, the gap between germline ends came to 12 bases. This CDR3 contains 14 residues. Looked up from germline, CDR1 is LGHNA and CDR2 is YNFKEQ. CDR3 protein: CASSLGHGNTEAFF. CDR3 nucleotide sequence: TGTGCCAGCAGTTTGGGACACGGGAACACTGAAGCTTTCTTT.

The chain combines TRBV4-2 with TRBJ2-3; TRBD2 matches 14 bases. Germline trimming cut 3 bases from V and 4 bases from J; bases unmatched to any gene: 3. From germline, CDR1 is LGHNA and CDR2 YNFKEQ. This CDR3 contains 16 residues. The CDR3 bases are TGTGCCAGCAGCCAGACTAGCGGGAGGGGATCAGATACGCAGTATTTT. Amino acids: CASSQTSGRGSDTQYF.

This clone was seen a single time. The chain recombines TRBV10-3 with TRBJ1-5; 10 bases agree with TRBD1. Germline CDR1 reads ENHRY; CDR2 reads SYGVKD. V gave up 0 bases and J gave up 4 bases; unmatched junction bases: 6. This CDR3 comprises 17 residues. For the CDR3, the DNA is TGTGCCATCAGTGAGTCTAAGACAGGGGGCAAAAATCAGCCCCAGCATTTT. Translating it yields CAISESKTGGKNQPQHF.